Listed below are T cell receptor beta chains from one sample, sequenced in a study of T cell repertoires in cytomegalovirus infection. In TCRdb, the reads were re-called with MiXCR into one record per CDR3 protein. The sample has hundreds of thousands of distinct CDR3 sequences, around 29% seen once. These TCRs' antigens remain unknown. Here the sequenced sample was cultured CD8+ T cells from PBMCs, taken from culture after CMV antigen stimulation. Receptor source: a human donor in good health (CMV status not recorded). Some clones in this sample may be carry-over from other donors' samples. Both conserved end residues are part of each CDR3. D genes are given only for firm matches. Clone size, where shown, is once, few, many, or a class for clones that have expanded.

d_call j_call clone_size v_call cdr3_nt cdr3_aa
TRBD1 TRBJ1-6 many TRBV4-1 TGCGCCAGCAGCCAACAAGACAGGGAGAATTCACCCCTCCACTTT CASSQQDRENSPLHF
NA TRBJ2-5 NA TRBV27 TGTGCCAGCAGTTCCCGACTACAAGAGACCCAGTACTTC CASSSRLQETQYF
TRBD2 TRBJ2-1 once TRBV6-2/TRBV6-3 TGTGCCAGCAGTTACATACGGGGGGGCCAGAATGAGCAGTTCTTC CASSYIRGGQNEQFF
NA TRBJ1-5 NA TRBV19 TGTGCCAGTAGTAAGGGACCTCCCGAGGGCAATCAGCCCCAGCATTTT CASSKGPPEGNQPQHF
TRBD2 TRBJ2-3 few TRBV27 TGTGCCAGCAAGCCCCCGGGACTAGCTAGCACAGATACGCAGTATTTT CASKPPGLASTDTQYF
NA TRBJ2-3 few TRBV27 TGTGCCAGTGCACTAGCAGATACGCAGTATTTT CASALADTQYF
TRBD1 TRBJ1-2 NA TRBV5-1 TGCGCCAGCAGCTTAACCCAGGGGGGTTCGTTGATTTATGGCTACACCTTC CASSLTQGGSLIYGYTF
NA TRBJ2-7 NA TRBV15 TGTGCCACCAGCAGAGAGGTAACGGGGATGAAGCACTGGCAGTACTTC CATSREVTGMKHWQYF
NA TRBJ1-2 NA TRBV6-6 TGTGCCAGCAGTTACATACAGCTAGCTAACTATGGCTACACCTTC CASSYIQLANYGYTF
NA TRBJ1-1 NA TRBV12-3/TRBV12-4 TGTGCCAGCAGTTTGCAGGGTTATCGTACTGAAGCTTTCTTT CASSLQGYRTEAFF
NA TRBJ1-6 NA TRBV20-1 TGCAGTGCTCGCATAGGGGCGCTTAATTCACCCCTCCACTTT CSARIGALNSPLHF
TRBD2 TRBJ2-2 many TRBV7-8 TGTGCCAGCAGCTGGGCGGGGGGTCCCGGGGAGCTGTTTTTT CASSWAGGPGELFF
NA TRBJ2-1 few TRBV4-1 TGCGCCAGCAGCCAGCGAGAGTACAATGAGCAGTTCTTC CASSQREYNEQFF
NA TRBJ1-5 NA TRBV7-6 TGTGCCAACAGCTTAGAGGTAGGGAACAATCAGCCCCAGCATTTT CANSLEVGNNQPQHF
TRBD2 TRBJ2-1 NA TRBV20-1 TGCAGTGCCCCTACCGGGACTAGCAATGAGCAGTTCTTC CSAPTGTSNEQFF
TRBD2 TRBJ2-2 few TRBV7-9 TGTGCCAGCAGCCCGCCCCTTCCCGGGACTAGCGTATCGAACACCGGGGAGCTGTTTTTT CASSPPLPGTSVSNTGELFF
TRBD1 TRBJ1-2 NA TRBV13 TGTGCCAGCAGCTCCGGGACAGGGGTTGGCTATGGCTACACCTTC CASSSGTGVGYGYTF
NA TRBJ2-1 once TRBV20-1 TGCAGTGCTAGGGGAAGGGGAAGCAATGAGCAGTTCTTC CSARGRGSNEQFF
NA TRBJ2-6 NA TRBV4-1 TGCGCCAGCAGCCAACTAGGGGGCTCTGGGGCCAACGTCCTGACTTTC CASSQLGGSGANVLTF
NA TRBJ1-1 NA TRBV7-2 TGTGCCAGCAGCTTAGGGGGGGGGGCCCTTGAAGCTTTCTTT CASSLGGGALEAFF
NA TRBJ1-2 few TRBV7-9 TGTGCCAGCACCCGGGACTTCCGTGGGGACTATGGCTACACCTTC CASTRDFRGDYGYTF
TRBD2 TRBJ2-3 many TRBV7-8 TGTGCCACCACGAGGGCGGGGGGCGTAAGCACAGATACGCAGTATTTT CATTRAGGVSTDTQYF
TRBD1 TRBJ1-5 few TRBV6-5 TGTGCCAGCCCCATCCGTGGACAGGCGGGTTTTGGTGGTCAGCCCCAGCATTTT CASPIRGQAGFGGQPQHF
TRBD1 TRBJ1-2 few TRBV25-1 TGTGCCAGCAGTGAGGGACAGGATGGCTACACCTTC CASSEGQDGYTF
NA TRBJ2-3 many TRBV7-2 TGTGCCAGCAGCTCGCCCTTAAGGGTGGGGGATCGATATACGCAGTATTTT CASSSPLRVGDRYTQYF
TRBD2 TRBJ2-3 many TRBV7-6 TGTGCCAGCAGCGGGCCCGGGACTAGTGGTCCAGATACGCAGTATTTT CASSGPGTSGPDTQYF
NA TRBJ2-7 NA TRBV7-3 TGTGCCACTGGCCGGCAGTACTTC CATGRQYF
NA TRBJ2-5 few TRBV4-1 TGCGCCACCGGAACTGGCGGGTTCCAAGAGACCCAGTACTTC CATGTGGFQETQYF
TRBD1 TRBJ2-1 NA TRBV4-3 TGCGCCAGCAGCCAATGGAGAGCAGGGGGCAATGAGCAGTTCTTC CASSQWRAGGNEQFF
NA TRBJ2-5 NA TRBV10-3 TGTGCCATAGCCGGGACATCGAGCCAAGAGACCCAGTACTTC CAIAGTSSQETQYF
NA TRBJ2-7 NA TRBV7-2 TGTGCCAGCACCCTAGGGGGGTTAAGTTGGGAGCAGTACTTC CASTLGGLSWEQYF
NA TRBJ1-1 NA TRBV14 TGTGCCAGCAGCCCCTTCCGGTGGGAAGGGGCTTTCTTT CASSPFRWEGAFF
NA TRBJ2-3 NA TRBV24-1 TGTGCCACCAGAAACAGGGTAGGAGATACGCAGTATTTT CATRNRVGDTQYF
TRBD1 TRBJ1-2 NA TRBV24-1 TGTGCCACCAGTGGGGACAGGGATGGCTACACCTTC CATSGDRDGYTF
TRBD1 TRBJ1-1 few TRBV7-2 TGTGCCAGCAGCTTAGGGACAGGGTACCTTTCTGAAGCTTTCTTT CASSLGTGYLSEAFF
NA TRBJ2-7 NA TRBV27 TGTGCCAGCAGTTTACAGCCACAAAGCCTCTCCTACGAGCAGTACTTC CASSLQPQSLSYEQYF
NA TRBJ1-3 NA TRBV5-4 TGTGCCAGCAGCAACGACAGGTCTGGAAACACCATATATTTT CASSNDRSGNTIYF
NA TRBJ2-3 few TRBV27 TGTGCCAGCACCCCGGCGAGCACAGATACGCAGTATTTT CASTPASTDTQYF
NA TRBJ1-5 NA TRBV29-1 TGCAGCGTTGGAGTAGGAGGGGGTGGGGGTCAGCCCCAGCATTTT CSVGVGGGGGQPQHF
TRBD1 TRBJ1-2 NA TRBV5-4 TGTGCCAGCAGCTCTACCAGGGGGCGCGACTATGGCTACACCTTC CASSSTRGRDYGYTF
TRBD1 TRBJ1-4 many TRBV7-2 TGTGCCAGCAGCTGGGACAGGGGGATAGCAACTAATGAAAAACTGTTTTTT CASSWDRGIATNEKLFF
NA TRBJ1-1 NA TRBV29-1 TGCAGCGTCGAAGGAGGGGAAGACAGACTAAACACTGAAGCTTTCTTT CSVEGGEDRLNTEAFF
TRBD2 TRBJ2-5 many TRBV12-3/TRBV12-4 TGTGCCAGCAGTTTCCCTGGGGGGGAGGAGACCCAGTACTTC CASSFPGGEETQYF